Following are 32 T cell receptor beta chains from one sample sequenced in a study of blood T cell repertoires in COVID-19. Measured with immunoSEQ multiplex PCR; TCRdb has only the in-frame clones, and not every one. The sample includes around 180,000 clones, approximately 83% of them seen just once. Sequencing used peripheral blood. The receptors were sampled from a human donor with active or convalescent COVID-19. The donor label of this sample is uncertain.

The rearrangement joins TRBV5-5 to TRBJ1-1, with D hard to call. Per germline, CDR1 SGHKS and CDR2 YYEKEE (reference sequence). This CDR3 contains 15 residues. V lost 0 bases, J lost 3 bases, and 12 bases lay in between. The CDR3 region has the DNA TGTGCCAGCAGCTTGGAACACAGCATATACACTGAAGCTTTCTTT. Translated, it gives CASSLEHSIYTEAFF. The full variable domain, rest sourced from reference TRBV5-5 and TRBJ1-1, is DAGVTQSPTHLIKTRGQQVTLRCSPISGHKSVSWYQQVLGQGPQFIFQYYEKEERGRGNFPDRFSARQFPNYSSELNVNALLLGDSALYLCASSLEHSIYTEAFFGQGTRLTVV.

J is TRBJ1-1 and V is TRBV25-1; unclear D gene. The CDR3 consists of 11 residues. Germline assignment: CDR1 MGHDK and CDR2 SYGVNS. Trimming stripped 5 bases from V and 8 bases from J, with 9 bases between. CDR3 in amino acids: CASSWRIEAFF. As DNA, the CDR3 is TGTGCCAGCAGTTGGAGAATAGAAGCTTTCTTT.

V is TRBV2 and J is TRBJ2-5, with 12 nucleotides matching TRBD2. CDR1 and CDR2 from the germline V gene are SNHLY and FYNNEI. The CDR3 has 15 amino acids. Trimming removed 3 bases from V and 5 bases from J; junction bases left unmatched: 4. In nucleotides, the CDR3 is TGTGCCAGCAGTGAGACTAGCGGGAGAGGTGAGACCCAGTACTTC. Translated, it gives CASSETSGRGETQYF.

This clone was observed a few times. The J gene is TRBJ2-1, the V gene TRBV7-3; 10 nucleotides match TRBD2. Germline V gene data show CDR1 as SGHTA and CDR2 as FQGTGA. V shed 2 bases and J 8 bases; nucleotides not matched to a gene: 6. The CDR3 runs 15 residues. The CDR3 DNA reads TGTGCCAGCAGCTTAGGGCTAGCGGGAGTCTATGAGCAGTTCTTC. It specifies CASSLGLAGVYEQFF. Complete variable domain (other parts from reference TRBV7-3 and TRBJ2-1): GAGVSQTPSNKVTEKGKYVELRCDPISGHTALYWYRQSLGQGPEFLIYFQGTGAADDSGLPNDRFFAVRPEGSVSTLKIQRTERGDSAVYLCASSLGLAGVYEQFFGPGTRLTVL.

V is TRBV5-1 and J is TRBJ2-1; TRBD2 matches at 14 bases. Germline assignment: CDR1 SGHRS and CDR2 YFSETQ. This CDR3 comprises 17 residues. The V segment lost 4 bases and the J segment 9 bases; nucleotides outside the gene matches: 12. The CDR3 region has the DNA TGCGCCAGCAGCCCCCCCGGGACTAGCGGGAGTGTTGGTGAGCAGTTCTTC. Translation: CASSPPGTSGSVGEQFF.

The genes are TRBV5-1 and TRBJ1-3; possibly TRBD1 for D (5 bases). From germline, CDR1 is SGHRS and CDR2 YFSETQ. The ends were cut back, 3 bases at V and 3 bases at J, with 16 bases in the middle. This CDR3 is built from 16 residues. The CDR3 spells CASSWNGGLDGNTIYF. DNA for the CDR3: TGCGCCAGCAGCTGGAACGGGGGTCTGGATGGAAACACCATATATTTT.

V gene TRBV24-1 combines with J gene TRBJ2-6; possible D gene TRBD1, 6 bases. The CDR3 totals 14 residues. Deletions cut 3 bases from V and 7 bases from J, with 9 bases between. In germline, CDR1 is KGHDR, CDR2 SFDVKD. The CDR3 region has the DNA TGTGCCACCAGTGATACAGGGTCCGCCAACGTCCTGACTTTC. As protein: CATSDTGSANVLTF.

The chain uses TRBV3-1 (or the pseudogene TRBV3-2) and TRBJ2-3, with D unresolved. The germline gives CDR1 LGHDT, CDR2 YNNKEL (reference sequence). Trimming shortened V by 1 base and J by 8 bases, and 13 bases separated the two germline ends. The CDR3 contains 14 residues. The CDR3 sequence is CASSQVPSVSTQYF. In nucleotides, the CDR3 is TGTGCCAGCAGCCAAGTACCCTCAGTAAGTACGCAGTATTTT.

The CDR3 sequence is CASSLGPQVDTDTQYF. The CDR3 DNA sequence: TGCGCCAGCAGCTTGGGGCCGCAGGTTGATACAGATACGCAGTATTTT. The V gene is TRBV5-1, the J gene TRBJ2-3; no reliable D call. The CDR3 has 16 amino acids. Germline assignment: CDR1 SGHRS and CDR2 YFSETQ. Deletions cut 0 bases from V and 3 bases from J, with 14 bases between. Complete variable domain (other parts from reference TRBV5-1 and TRBJ2-3): KAGVTQTPRYLIKTRGQQVTLSCSPISGHRSVSWYQQTPGQGLQFLFEYFSETQRNKGNFPGRFSGRQFSNSRSEMNVSTLELGDSALYLCASSLGPQVDTDTQYFGPGTRLTVL.

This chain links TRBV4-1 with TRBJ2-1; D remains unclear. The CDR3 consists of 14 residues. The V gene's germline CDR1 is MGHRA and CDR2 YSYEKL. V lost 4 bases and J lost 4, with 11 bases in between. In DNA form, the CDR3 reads TGCGCCAGCAGCCCGAGGAACACTTACAATGAGCAGTTCTTC. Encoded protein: CASSPRNTYNEQFF.

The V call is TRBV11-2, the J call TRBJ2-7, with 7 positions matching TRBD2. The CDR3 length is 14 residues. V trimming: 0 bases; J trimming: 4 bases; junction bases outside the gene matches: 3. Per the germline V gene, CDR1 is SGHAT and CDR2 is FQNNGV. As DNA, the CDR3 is TGTGCCAGCAGCTTAGAAGCGGGATGGTACGAGCAGTACTTC. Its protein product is CASSLEAGWYEQYF.

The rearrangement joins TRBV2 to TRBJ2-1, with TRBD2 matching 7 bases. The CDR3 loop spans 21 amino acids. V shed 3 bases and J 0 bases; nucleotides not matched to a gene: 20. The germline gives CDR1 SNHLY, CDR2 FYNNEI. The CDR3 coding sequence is TGTGCCAGCAGTGACTACTCGTTCGCGTTGGGCGGGGGTAGCTCCTACAATGAGCAGTTCTTC. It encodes CASSDYSFALGGGSSYNEQFF.

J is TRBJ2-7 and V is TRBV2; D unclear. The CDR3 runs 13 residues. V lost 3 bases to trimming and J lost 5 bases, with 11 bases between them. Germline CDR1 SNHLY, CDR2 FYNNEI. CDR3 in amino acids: CASSDWSKHEQYF. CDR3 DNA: TGTGCCAGCAGTGACTGGTCTAAACACGAGCAGTACTTC.

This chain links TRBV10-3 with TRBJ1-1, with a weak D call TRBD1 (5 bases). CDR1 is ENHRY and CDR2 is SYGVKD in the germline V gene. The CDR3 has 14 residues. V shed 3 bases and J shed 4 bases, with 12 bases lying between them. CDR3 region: CAISDLGGTTEAFF. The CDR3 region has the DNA TGTGCCATCAGTGATTTGGGGGGGACCACTGAAGCTTTCTTT.

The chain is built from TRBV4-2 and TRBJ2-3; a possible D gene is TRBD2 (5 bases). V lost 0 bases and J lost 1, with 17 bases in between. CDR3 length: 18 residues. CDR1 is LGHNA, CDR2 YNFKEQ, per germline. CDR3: CASSQDMELFGGTDTQYF. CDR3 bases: TGTGCCAGCAGCCAAGATATGGAGCTTTTCGGGGGCACAGATACGCAGTATTTT.

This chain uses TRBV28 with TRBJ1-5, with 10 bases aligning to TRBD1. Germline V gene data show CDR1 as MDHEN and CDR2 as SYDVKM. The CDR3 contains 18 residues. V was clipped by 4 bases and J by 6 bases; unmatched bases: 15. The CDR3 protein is CASSSGPQQTGGFQPQHF. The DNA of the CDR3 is TGTGCCAGCAGTTCGGGGCCCCAGCAGACAGGGGGCTTTCAGCCCCAGCATTTT.

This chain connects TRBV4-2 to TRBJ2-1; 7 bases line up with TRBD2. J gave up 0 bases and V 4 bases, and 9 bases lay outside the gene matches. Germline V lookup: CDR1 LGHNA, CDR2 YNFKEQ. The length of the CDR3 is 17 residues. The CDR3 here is CASSRRLAESSYNEQFF. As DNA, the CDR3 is TGTGCCAGCAGCCGCCGACTAGCTGAGAGCTCCTACAATGAGCAGTTCTTC.

CDR3 in DNA: TGTGCCAGCAGTTCCCGGTGGGGACAATCTAACTATGGCTACACCTTC. As protein: CASSSRWGQSNYGYTF. This sequence joins TRBV27 and TRBJ1-2, with D perhaps TRBD1 (6 bases). This CDR3 has 16 residues. V was cut by 4 bases and J by 0 bases, with 15 bases left in between. CDR1 is MNHEY and CDR2 is SMNVEV in the germline V gene (reference sequence).

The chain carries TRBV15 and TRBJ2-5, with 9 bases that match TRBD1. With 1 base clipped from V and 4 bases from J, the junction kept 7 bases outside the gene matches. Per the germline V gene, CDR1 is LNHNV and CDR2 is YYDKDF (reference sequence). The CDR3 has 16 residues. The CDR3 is CATSRARDRVGETQYF. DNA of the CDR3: TGTGCCACCAGCAGAGCCCGGGACAGGGTTGGAGAGACCCAGTACTTC.

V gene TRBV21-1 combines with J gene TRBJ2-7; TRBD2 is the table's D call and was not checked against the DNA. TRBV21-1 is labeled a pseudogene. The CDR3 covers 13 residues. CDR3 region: CARGWGGPPFRYF. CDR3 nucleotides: TGTGCCCGGGGGTGGGGGGGGCCTCCATTTCGGTACTTC.

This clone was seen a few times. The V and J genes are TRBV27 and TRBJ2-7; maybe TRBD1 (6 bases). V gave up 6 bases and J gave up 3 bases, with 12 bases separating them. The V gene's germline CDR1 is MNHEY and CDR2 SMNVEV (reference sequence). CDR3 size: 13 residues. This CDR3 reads CASSRLTGYEQYF. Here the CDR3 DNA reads TGTGCCAGCAGCCGTCTGACAGGCTACGAGCAGTACTTC.

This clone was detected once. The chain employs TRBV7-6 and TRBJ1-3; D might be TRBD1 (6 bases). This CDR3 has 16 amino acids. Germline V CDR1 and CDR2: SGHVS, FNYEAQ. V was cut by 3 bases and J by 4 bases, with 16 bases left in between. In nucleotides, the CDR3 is TGTGCCAGCAGCTTCAGACCAGGGGAGAGGGGAAACACCATATATTTT. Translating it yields CASSFRPGERGNTIYF.

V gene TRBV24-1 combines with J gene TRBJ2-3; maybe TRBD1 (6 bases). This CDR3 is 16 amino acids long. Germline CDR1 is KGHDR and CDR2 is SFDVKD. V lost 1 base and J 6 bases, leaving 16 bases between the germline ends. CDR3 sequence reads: CATSDLGQGLRDTQYF. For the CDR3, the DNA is TGTGCCACCAGTGATTTAGGTCAGGGGCTAAGGGATACGCAGTATTTT.

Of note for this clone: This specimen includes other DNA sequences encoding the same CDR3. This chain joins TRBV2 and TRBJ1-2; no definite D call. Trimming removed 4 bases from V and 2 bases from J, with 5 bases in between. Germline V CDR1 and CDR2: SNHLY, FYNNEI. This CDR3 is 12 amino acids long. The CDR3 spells CASSASNYGYTF. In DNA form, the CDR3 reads TGTGCCAGCAGTGCTTCCAACTATGGCTACACCTTC.

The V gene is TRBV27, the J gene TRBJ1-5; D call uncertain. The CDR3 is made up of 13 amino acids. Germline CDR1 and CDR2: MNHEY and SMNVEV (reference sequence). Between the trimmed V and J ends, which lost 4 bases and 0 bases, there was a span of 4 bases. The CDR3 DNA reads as TGTGCCAGCAGTTCCTATAGCAATCAGCCCCAGCATTTT. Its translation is CASSSYSNQPQHF.

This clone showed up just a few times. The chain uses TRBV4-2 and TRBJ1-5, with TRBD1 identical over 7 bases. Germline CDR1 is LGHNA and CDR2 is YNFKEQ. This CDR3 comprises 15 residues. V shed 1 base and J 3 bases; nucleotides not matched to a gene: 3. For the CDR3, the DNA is TGTGCCAGCAGCCAAGGAGACAGGGACAATCAGCCCCAGCATTTT. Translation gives CASSQGDRDNQPQHF.

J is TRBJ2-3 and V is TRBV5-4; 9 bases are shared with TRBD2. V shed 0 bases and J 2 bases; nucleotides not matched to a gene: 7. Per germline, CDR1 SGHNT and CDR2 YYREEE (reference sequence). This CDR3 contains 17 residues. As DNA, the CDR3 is TGTGCCAGCAGCTTGGCGAGCGGGGGGTCTCACACAGATACGCAGTATTTT. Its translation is CASSLASGGSHTDTQYF. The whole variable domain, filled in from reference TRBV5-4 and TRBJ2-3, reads ETGVTQSPTHLIKTRGQQVTLRCSSQSGHNTVSWYQQALGQGPQFIFQYYREEENGRGNFPPRFSGLQFPNYSSELNVNALELDDSALYLCASSLASGGSHTDTQYFGPGTRLTVL.

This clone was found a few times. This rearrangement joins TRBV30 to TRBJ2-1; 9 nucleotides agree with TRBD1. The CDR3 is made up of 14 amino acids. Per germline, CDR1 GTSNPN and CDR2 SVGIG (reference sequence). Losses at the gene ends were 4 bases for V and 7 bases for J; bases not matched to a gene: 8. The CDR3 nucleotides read TGTGCCTGGACGGAGGGGACAGGGAGGAATGAGCAGTTCTTC. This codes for CAWTEGTGRNEQFF. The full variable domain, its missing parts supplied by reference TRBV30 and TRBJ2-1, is SQTIHQWPATLVQPVGSPLSLECTVEGTSNPNLYWYRQAAGRGLQLLFYSVGIGQISSEVPQNLSASRPQDRQFILSSKKLLLSDSGFYLCAWTEGTGRNEQFFGPGTRLTVL.

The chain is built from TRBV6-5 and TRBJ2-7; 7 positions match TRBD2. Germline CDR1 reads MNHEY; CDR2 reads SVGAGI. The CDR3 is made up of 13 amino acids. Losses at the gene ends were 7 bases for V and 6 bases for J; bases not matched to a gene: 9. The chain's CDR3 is CASIFGGWGEQYF. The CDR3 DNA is TGTGCCAGCATTTTCGGGGGGTGGGGCGAGCAGTACTTC.

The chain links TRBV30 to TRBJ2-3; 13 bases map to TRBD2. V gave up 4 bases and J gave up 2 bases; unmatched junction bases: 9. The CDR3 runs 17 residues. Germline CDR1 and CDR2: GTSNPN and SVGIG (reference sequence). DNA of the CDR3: TGTGCCTGGAAGTCAATCGGACTAGCGGGGGTCACAGATACGCAGTATTTT. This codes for CAWKSIGLAGVTDTQYF.

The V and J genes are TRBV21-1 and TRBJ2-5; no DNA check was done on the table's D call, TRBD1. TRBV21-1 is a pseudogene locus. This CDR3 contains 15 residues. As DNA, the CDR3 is TGTGCCAGCAGCAAAAGTAGAACAGGCCGTAAGACCCAGTACTTC. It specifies CASSKSRTGRKTQYF.

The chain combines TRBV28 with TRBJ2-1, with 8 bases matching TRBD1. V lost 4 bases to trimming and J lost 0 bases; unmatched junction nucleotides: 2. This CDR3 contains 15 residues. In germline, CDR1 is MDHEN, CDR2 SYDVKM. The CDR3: CASSSTGGSYNEQFF. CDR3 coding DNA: TGTGCCAGCAGTTCCACAGGGGGCTCCTACAATGAGCAGTTCTTC. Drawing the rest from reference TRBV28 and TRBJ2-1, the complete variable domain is DVKVTQSSRYLVKRTGEKVFLECVQDMDHENMFWYRQDPGLGLRLIYFSYDVKMKEKGDIPEGYSVSREKKERFSLILESASTNQTSMYLCASSSTGGSYNEQFFGPGTRLTVL.